This T cell receptor beta chain was obtained from a study of vaccination effects on CD4 cells after COVID-19. Study summary: Participants each got two BNT162b2 or mRNA-1273 vaccine doses. Whole-study findings and limits: Long after vaccination, the clones induced by infection and by vaccine shrank markedly in size.

Here immunoSEQ multiplex PCR was the method, and the copy in TCRdb shows in-frame clones only, minus some. The profile shows fewer than 35,000 clones, approximately 70% of them singletons. Subsequent to a culture period of 10 days, CD4+ T cells were isolated. It was on days 3 and 7 that half the medium was replaced with IL-2 medium. J was trimmed by 7 bases and V by 2 bases; bases with no gene match: 9. Germline V lookup: CDR1 SGHDT, CDR2 YYEEEE. CDR3 size: 14 residues. This clone was seen once. Its antigen remains unknown. The sample in question was CD4+ T cells from PBMCs cultured without peptide, obtained before COVID-19 vaccination. This chain connects TRBV5-6 to TRBJ2-7, with TRBD1 matching over 7 bases. The sequence derives from a human donor who received a COVID-19 vaccine. The CDR3 spells CASSFGTATREQYF. CDR3 nucleotides: TGTGCCAGCAGCTTCGGGACAGCCACTCGGGAGCAGTACTTC.